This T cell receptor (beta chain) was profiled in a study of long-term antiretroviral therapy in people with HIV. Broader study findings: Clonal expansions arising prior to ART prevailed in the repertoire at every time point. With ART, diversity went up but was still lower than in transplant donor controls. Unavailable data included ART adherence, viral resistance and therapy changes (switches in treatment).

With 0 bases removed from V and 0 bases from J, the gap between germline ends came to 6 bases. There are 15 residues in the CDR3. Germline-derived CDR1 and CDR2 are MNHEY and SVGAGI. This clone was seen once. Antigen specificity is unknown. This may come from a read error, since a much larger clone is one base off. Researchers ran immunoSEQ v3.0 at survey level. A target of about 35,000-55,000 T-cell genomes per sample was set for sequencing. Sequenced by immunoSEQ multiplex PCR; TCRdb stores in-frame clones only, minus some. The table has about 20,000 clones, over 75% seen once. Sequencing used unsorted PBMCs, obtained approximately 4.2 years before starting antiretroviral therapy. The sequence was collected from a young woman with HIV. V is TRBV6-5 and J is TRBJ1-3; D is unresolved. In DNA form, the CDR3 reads TGTGCCAGCAGTTACTCGAGGGACTCTGGAAACACCATATATTTT. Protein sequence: CASSYSRDSGNTIYF.